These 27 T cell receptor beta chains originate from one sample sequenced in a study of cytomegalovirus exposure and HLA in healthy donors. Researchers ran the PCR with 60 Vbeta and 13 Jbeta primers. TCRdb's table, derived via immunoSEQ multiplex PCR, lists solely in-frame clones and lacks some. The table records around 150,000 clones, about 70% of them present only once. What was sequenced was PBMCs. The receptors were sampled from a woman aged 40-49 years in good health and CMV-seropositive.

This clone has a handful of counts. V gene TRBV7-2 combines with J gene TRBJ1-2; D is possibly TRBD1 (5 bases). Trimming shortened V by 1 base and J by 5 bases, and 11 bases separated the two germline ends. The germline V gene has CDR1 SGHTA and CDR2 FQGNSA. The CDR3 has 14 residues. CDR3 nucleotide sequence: TGTGCCAGCAGCTTAGGGCCAGGGCCTTATGGCTACACCTTC. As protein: CASSLGPGPYGYTF.

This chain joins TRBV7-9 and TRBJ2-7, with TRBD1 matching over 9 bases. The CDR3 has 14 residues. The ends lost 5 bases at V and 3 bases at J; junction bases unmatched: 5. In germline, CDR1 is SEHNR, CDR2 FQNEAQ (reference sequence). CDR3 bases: TGTGCCAGCAGCAACCGGGACAGGGACTACGAGCAGTACTTC. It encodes CASSNRDRDYEQYF.

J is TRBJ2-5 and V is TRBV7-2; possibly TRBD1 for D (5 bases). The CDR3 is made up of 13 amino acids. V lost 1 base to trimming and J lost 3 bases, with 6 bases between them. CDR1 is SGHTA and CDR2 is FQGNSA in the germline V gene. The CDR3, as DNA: TGTGCCAGCAGCTTAGGACAGAAAGAGACCCAGTACTTC. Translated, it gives CASSLGQKETQYF.

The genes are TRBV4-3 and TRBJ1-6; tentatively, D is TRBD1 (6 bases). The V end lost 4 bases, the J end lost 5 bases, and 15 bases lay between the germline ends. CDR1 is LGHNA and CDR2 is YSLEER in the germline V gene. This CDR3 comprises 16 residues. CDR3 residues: CASSRTQGGDNSPLHF. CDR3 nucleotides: TGCGCCAGCAGCCGGACACAGGGCGGCGATAATTCACCCCTCCACTTT.

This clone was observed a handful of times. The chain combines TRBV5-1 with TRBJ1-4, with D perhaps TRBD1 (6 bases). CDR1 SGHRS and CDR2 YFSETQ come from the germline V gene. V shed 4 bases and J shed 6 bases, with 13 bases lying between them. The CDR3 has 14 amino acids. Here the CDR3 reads CASSTGHEDEKLFF. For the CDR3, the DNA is TGCGCCAGCAGCACAGGGCATGAGGATGAAAAACTGTTTTTT. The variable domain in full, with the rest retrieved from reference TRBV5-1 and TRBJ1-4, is KAGVTQTPRYLIKTRGQQVTLSCSPISGHRSVSWYQQTPGQGLQFLFEYFSETQRNKGNFPGRFSGRQFSNSRSEMNVSTLELGDSALYLCASSTGHEDEKLFFGSGTQLSVL.

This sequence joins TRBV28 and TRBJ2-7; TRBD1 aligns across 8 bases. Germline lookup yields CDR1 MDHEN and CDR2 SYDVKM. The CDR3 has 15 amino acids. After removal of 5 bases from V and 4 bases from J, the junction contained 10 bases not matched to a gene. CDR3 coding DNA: TGTGCCAGCAGTCCTGCTGGACAGGGAGATTACGAGCAGTACTTC. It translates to CASSPAGQGDYEQYF.

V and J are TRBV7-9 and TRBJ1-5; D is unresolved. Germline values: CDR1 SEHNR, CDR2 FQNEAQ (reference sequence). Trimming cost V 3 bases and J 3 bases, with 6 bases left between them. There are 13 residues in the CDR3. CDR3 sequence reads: CASSFEANQPQHF. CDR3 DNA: TGTGCCAGCAGCTTTGAGGCCAATCAGCCCCAGCATTTT.

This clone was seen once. The CDR3 region is CASSIQGEILGYTF. In DNA, the CDR3 is TGTGCCAGCAGTATCCAGGGGGAAATACTTGGCTACACCTTC. The rearrangement joins TRBV28 to TRBJ1-2; TRBD1 aligns across 7 bases. Germline V gives CDR1 MDHEN, CDR2 SYDVKM. The junction had 10 bases not matched to a gene; V was cut back by 5 bases and J by 7 bases. This CDR3 contains 14 residues.

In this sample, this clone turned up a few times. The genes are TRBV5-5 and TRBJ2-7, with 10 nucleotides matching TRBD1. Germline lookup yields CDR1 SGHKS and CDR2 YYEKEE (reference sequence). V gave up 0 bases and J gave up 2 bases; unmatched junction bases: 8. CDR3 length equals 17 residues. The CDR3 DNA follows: TGTGCCAGCAGCTTGGGTATGATAGGACAGGGGGCCTACGAGCAGTACTTC. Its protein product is CASSLGMIGQGAYEQYF.

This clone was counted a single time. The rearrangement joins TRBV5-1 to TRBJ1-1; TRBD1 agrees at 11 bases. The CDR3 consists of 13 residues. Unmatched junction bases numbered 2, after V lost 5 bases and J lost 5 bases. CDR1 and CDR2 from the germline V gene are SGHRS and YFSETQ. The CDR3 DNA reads TGCGCCAGCAGGGGGACAGGGGGTACTGAAGCTTTCTTT. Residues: CASRGTGGTEAFF.

The CDR3 region is CASSTTSGDANEQFF. In DNA form, the CDR3 reads TGTGCCAGTAGTACGACTAGCGGGGACGCCAATGAGCAGTTCTTC. The rearrangement links TRBV19 to TRBJ2-1, with 11 bases lining up with TRBD2. V lost 4 bases, J lost 6 bases, and 5 bases stayed unmatched. The CDR3 covers 15 residues. Looked up from germline, CDR1 is LNHDA and CDR2 is SQIVND (reference sequence).

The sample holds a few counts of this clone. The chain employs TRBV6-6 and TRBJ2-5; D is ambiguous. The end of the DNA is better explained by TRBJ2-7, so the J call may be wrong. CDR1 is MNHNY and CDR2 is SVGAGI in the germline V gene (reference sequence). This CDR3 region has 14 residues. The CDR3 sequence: CASSYSHQVYEQYF. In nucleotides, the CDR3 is TGTGCCAGCAGTTACTCGCATCAGGTCTACGAGCAGTACTTC.

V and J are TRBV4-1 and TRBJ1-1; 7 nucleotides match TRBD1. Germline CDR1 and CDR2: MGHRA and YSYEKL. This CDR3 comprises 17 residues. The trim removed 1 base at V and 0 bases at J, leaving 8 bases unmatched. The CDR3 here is CASSQVSRGQLNTEAFF. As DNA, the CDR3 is TGCGCCAGCAGCCAAGTCTCGAGGGGACAGTTGAACACTGAAGCTTTCTTT.

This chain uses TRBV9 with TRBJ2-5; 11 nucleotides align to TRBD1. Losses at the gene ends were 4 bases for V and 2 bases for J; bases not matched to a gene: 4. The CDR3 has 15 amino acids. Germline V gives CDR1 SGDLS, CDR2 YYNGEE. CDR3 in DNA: TGTGCCAGCAGCTTGGGACAGGGGGAGCAAGAGACCCAGTACTTC. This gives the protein CASSLGQGEQETQYF. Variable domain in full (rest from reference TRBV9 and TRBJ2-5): DSGVTQTPKHLITATGQRVTLRCSPRSGDLSVYWYQQSLDQGLQFLIQYYNGEERAKGNILERFSAQQFPDLHSELNLSSLELGDSALYFCASSLGQGEQETQYFGPGTRLLVL.

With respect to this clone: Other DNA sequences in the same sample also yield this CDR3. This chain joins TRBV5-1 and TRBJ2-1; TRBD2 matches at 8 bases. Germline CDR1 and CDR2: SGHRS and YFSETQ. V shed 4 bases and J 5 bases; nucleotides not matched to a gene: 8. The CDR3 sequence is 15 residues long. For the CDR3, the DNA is TGCGCCAGCAGCACGGGGGGGGACACCCACAATGAGCAGTTCTTC. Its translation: CASSTGGDTHNEQFF.

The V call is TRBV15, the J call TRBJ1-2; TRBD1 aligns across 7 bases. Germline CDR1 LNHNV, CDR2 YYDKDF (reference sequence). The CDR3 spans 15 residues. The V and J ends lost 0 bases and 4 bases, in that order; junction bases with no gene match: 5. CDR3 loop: CATSRDRTGIYGYTF. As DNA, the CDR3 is TGTGCCACCAGCAGAGATCGGACAGGCATCTATGGCTACACCTTC.

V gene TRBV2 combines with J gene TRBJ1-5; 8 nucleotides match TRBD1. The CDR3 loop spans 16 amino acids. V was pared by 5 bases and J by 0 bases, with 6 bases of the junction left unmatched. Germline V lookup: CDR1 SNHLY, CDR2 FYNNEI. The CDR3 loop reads CASSRQGRASNQPQHF. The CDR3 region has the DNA TGTGCCAGCAGTCGACAGGGGCGAGCTAGCAATCAGCCCCAGCATTTT.

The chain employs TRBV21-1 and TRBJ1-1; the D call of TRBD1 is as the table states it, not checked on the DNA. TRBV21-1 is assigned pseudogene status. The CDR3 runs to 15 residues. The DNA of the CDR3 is TGTGAGGGACAGGGGGCCTTTGCGGGGAACACTGAAGCTTTCTTT. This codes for CEGQGAFAGNTEAFF.

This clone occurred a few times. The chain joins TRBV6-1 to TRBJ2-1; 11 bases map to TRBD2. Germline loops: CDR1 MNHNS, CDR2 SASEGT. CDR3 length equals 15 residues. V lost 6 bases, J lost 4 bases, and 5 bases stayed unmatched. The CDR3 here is CASSRTSGLYNEQFF. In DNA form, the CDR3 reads TGTGCCAGCAGCAGGACTAGCGGGCTTTACAATGAGCAGTTCTTC.

In nucleotides, the CDR3 is TGTGCCAGCAGTCCGGGGACTAGCGGGGATTACGAGCAGTACTTC. Translation gives CASSPGTSGDYEQYF. This chain uses TRBV6-6 with TRBJ2-7; 13 bases match TRBD2. The germline V gene encodes CDR1 MNHNY and CDR2 SVGAGI (reference sequence). The CDR3 totals 15 residues. J lost 4 bases, V lost 5 bases, and 5 bases had no gene match.

Here the CDR3 DNA reads TGCGCCAGCAGCTCAGACAGGGGGTTTTCCGAAAAACTGTTTTTT. This gives the protein CASSSDRGFSEKLFF. The V gene is TRBV5-1, the J gene TRBJ1-4, with 9 bases fitting TRBD1. CDR1 and CDR2 from the germline V gene are SGHRS and YFSETQ. J lost 8 bases, V lost 3 bases, and 8 bases had no gene match. This CDR3 region has 15 residues.

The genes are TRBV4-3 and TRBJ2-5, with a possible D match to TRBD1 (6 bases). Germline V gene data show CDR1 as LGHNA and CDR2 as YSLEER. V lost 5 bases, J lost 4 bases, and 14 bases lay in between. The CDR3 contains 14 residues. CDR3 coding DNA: TGCGCCAGCAGCTCGACGGACAGAGGAGAGACCCAGTACTTC. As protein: CASSSTDRGETQYF.

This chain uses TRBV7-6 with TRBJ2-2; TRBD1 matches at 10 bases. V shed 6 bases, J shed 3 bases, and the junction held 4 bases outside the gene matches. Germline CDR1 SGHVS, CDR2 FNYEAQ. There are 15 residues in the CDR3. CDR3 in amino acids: CASSETGGDTGELFF. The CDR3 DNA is TGTGCCAGCAGTGAGACAGGGGGCGACACCGGGGAGCTGTTTTTT.

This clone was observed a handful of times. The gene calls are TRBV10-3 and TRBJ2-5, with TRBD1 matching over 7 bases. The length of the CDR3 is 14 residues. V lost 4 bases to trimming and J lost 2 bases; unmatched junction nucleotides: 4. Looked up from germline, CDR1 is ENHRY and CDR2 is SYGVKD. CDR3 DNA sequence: TGTGCCATCAGTGCCCGGGGACAGCAAGAGACCCAGTACTTC. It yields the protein CAISARGQQETQYF.

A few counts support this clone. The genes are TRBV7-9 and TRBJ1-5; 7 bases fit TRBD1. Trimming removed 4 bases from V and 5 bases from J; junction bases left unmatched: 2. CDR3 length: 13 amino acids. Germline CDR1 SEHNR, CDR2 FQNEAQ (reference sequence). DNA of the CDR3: TGTGCCAGCAGCTCAACAGGGGATCAGCCCCAGCATTTT. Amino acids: CASSSTGDQPQHF.

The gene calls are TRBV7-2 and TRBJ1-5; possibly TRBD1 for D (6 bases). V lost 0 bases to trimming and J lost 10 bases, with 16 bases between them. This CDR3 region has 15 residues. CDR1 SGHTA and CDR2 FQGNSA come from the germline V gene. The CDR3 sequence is CASSLARIEGTPQHF. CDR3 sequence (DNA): TGTGCCAGCAGCTTAGCGAGGATTGAAGGGACACCCCAGCATTTT.

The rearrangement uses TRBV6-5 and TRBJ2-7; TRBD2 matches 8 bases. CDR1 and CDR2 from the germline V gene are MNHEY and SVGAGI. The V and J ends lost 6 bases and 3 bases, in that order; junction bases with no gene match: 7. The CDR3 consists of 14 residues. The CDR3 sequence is CASSPGTRIYEQYF. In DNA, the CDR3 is TGTGCCAGCAGCCCCGGGACTAGGATCTACGAGCAGTACTTC.